This paragraph covers one T cell receptor beta chain sequence. The data were taken from a study of blood T cell repertoires in COVID-19. At the level of the study: Samples taken during acute and convalescent COVID-19 were collected in the United States, Italy and Spain. PBMCs, B-cell-depleted T cells, or T cells were the source of the cDNA or gDNA that made up the material.

The CDR3 is 15 amino acids. CDR1 is SEHNR and CDR2 is FQNEAQ in the germline V gene (reference sequence). Trimming cost V 7 bases and J 4 bases, with 19 bases left between them. As processed by the authors: Using reference gene primer amplification, nucleated cell counts were estimated. Sequenced by immunoSEQ multiplex PCR; TCRdb stores in-frame clones only, minus some. V, J and clone size are taken as reported in that table, and D and trimming were inferred from the DNA itself. Of over 150,000 clones in the sample, more than 85% were seen once. The sample comprised peripheral blood. This chain uses TRBV7-9 with TRBJ1-1; a possible D gene is TRBD1 (6 bases). The source is a man between 40 and 49 years old with active or convalescent COVID-19. CDR3 sequence reads: CASTKGAGARTEAFF. The CDR3 coding sequence is TGTGCCAGCACCAAAGGGGCGGGGGCGCGCACTGAAGCTTTCTTT.